This entry describes one TCR beta chain. This sample was included in a study of CD8 T cells in Susac syndrome. Random hexamers served to reverse transcribe roughly 0.5 to 1 ug RNA. From the immunoSEQ multiplex PCR reads, TCRdb called clonotypes with MiXCR, one entry per CDR3 protein. The sample holds some 180,000 distinct CDR3 sequences, roughly nine tenths seen once. Germline V gene data show CDR1 as WNHNN and CDR2 as SYGVQD (reference sequence). The CDR3 spans 13 residues. Trimming shortened V by 5 bases and J by 4 bases, and 9 bases separated the two germline ends. The sequence was obtained from a human donor with Susac syndrome. The specimen was CD4+ T cells from PBMCs. This chain links TRBV10-1 with TRBJ1-5; D perhaps matches TRBD1 (5 bases). The CDR3 nucleotides read TGCGCCAGCAGTATGGACATAAATCAGCCCCAGCATTTT. Translated: CASSMDINQPQHF.